Below are 14 T cell receptor beta chains sequenced from a single sample in a study of cytomegalovirus exposure and HLA in healthy donors. The primer mix had 60 Vbeta and 13 Jbeta primers. TCRdb's copy holds only in-frame clones and misses some; the assay was immunoSEQ multiplex PCR. The sample has about 150,000 clones, around 10% seen once. Sequencing was carried out using PBMCs. The source is a man between 45 and 60 years old in good health and CMV-seronegative.

This clone was observed a few times. J is TRBJ1-5 and V is TRBV19; no firm D call. The CDR3 has 13 residues. CDR1 LNHDA and CDR2 SQIVND come from the germline V gene (reference sequence). Trimming pared 7 bases from V and 1 base from J, leaving 8 bases between. CDR3 nucleotides: TGTGCCAGTACGGAACAGAGCAATCAGCCCCAGCATTTT. Protein sequence: CASTEQSNQPQHF.

This clone was recorded only once. Mismatch with germline at one junction end may stem from a read error. The same CDR3 can be traced to other DNA sequences in this sample. The chain employs TRBV9 and TRBJ2-7; 11 nucleotides align to TRBD1. The CDR3 is 14 amino acids. Germline V gene sequence: CDR1 SGDLS, CDR2 YYNGEE. Here the CDR3 DNA reads TGTGCCAGCAGTGTAGGACAGGGGGCCAAGGAGCAGTACTTC. Residues: CASSVGQGAKEQYF. The whole variable domain, remainder taken from reference TRBV9 and TRBJ2-7, is DSGVTQTPKHLITATGQRVTLRCSPRSGDLSVYWYQQSLDQGLQFLIQYYNGEERAKGNILERFSAQQFPDLHSELNLSSLELGDSALYFCASSVGQGAKEQYFGPGTRLTVT.

The chain combines TRBV6-5 with TRBJ2-7, with D perhaps TRBD1 (5 bases). V lost 10 bases to trimming and J lost 5 bases, with 12 bases between them. The CDR3 has 11 residues. Germline V CDR1 and CDR2: MNHEY, SVGAGI. The CDR3 region is CATSRGDEQYF. The CDR3 bases are TGTGCCACCTCAAGGGGTGACGAGCAGTACTTC.

There are a few counts of this clone. The chain recombines TRBV7-9 with TRBJ2-5, with D hard to call. V lost 0 bases, J lost 3 bases, and 11 bases lay in between. Looked up from germline, CDR1 is SEHNR and CDR2 is FQNEAQ (reference sequence). The length of the CDR3 is 15 residues. The CDR3 region is CASSLASTAKETQYF. The DNA for the CDR3 is TGTGCCAGCAGCTTAGCGAGCACAGCTAAAGAGACCCAGTACTTC.

This clone was seen a handful of times. The rearrangement links TRBV7-6 to TRBJ1-1; TRBD1 is a possible D gene (5 bases). This CDR3 is 16 amino acids long. CDR1 is SGHVS, CDR2 FNYEAQ, per germline. Trimming took off 1 base at V and 4 bases at J, with 16 bases between the two ends. This CDR3 reads CASSLELAGLGTEAFF. As DNA, the CDR3 is TGTGCCAGCAGCTTAGAACTCGCAGGGTTGGGCACTGAAGCTTTCTTT. The full variable domain, its missing parts supplied by reference TRBV7-6 and TRBJ1-1, is GAGVSQSPRYKVTKRGQDVALRCDPISGHVSLYWYRQALGQGPEFLTYFNYEAQQDKSGLPNDRFSAERPEGSISTLTIQRTEQRDSAMYRCASSLELAGLGTEAFFGQGTRLTVV.

This sequence joins TRBV5-1 and TRBJ1-1; TRBD1 agrees at 7 bases. The J segment lost 3 bases and the V segment lost 6 bases, leaving 14 bases of the junction unmatched. The CDR3 contains 16 residues. Germline V CDR1 and CDR2: SGHRS, YFSETQ. CDR3 bases: TGCGCCAGCACCTCCCCGACAGGGCTAGGGGACACTGAAGCTTTCTTT. Its translation is CASTSPTGLGDTEAFF.

This chain joins TRBV4-1 and TRBJ2-7; the match to TRBD1 covers 7 bases. The ends lost 0 bases at V and 7 bases at J; junction bases unmatched: 9. This CDR3 spans 15 amino acids. Germline-derived CDR1 and CDR2 are MGHRA and YSYEKL. The CDR3 spells CASSQDGTDPLEQYF. The CDR3 DNA is TGCGCCAGCAGCCAAGATGGGACAGACCCCTTGGAGCAGTACTTC.

This chain uses TRBV11-1 with TRBJ1-3; D perhaps matches TRBD1 (5 bases). V lost 7 bases, J lost 2 bases, and 21 bases lay in between. This CDR3 spans 17 amino acids. The germline CDR1 and CDR2 sequences are SGHAT and FQDESV (reference sequence). The DNA for the CDR3 is TGTGCCAGCACCTTCTTGGGGCAGGGAGGCGCTGGAAACACCATATATTTT. It yields the protein CASTFLGQGGAGNTIYF. Full variable domain (outside the CDR3, taken from reference TRBV11-1 and TRBJ1-3): EAEVAQSPRYKITEKSQAVAFWCDPISGHATLYWYRQILGQGPELLVQFQDESVVDDSQLPKDRFSAERLKGVDSTLKIQPAELGDSAMYLCASTFLGQGGAGNTIYFGEGSWLTVV.

In its sample, this clone was seen a few times. The rearrangement joins TRBV11-2 to TRBJ1-5; TRBD1 matches at 7 bases. Germline V gene data show CDR1 as SGHAT and CDR2 as FQNNGV. J lost 3 bases, V lost 1 base, and 3 bases had no gene match. The CDR3 sequence is 15 residues long. The CDR3 DNA sequence: TGTGCCAGCAGCTTAGGGGACAGCCCCAATCAGCCCCAGCATTTT. Amino acid sequence: CASSLGDSPNQPQHF. The whole variable domain, remainder taken from reference TRBV11-2 and TRBJ1-5, is EAGVAQSPRYKIIEKRQSVAFWCNPISGHATLYWYQQILGQGPKLLIQFQNNGVVDDSQLPKDRFSAERLKGVDSTLKIQPAKLEDSAVYLCASSLGDSPNQPQHFGDGTRLSIL.

This clone occurred many times. The chain carries TRBV28 and TRBJ1-1; 9 nucleotides align to TRBD1. Trimming cost V 4 bases and J 4 bases; bases outside gene matches: 7. The germline gives CDR1 MDHEN, CDR2 SYDVKM. This CDR3 is built from 15 residues. CDR3 amino acids: CASSSAGQGSTEAFF. CDR3 sequence (DNA): TGTGCCAGCAGTTCCGCTGGACAGGGGAGCACTGAAGCTTTCTTT.

This clone was found a few times. J is TRBJ1-1 and V is TRBV19; 9 nucleotides align to TRBD1. Germline trimming cut 6 bases from V and 3 bases from J; bases unmatched to any gene: 11. Germline V gene data show CDR1 as LNHDA and CDR2 as SQIVND (reference sequence). The CDR3 contains 16 residues. The CDR3 region has the DNA TGTGCCAGTAGGAGAACAGGGGGCGGGGGAGACACTGAAGCTTTCTTT. It is translated as CASRRTGGGGDTEAFF.

The V call is TRBV11-2, the J call TRBJ1-2; D possibly corresponds to TRBD1 (6 bases). Trimming took 1 base from V and 4 from J, leaving 10 bases between them. Germline assignment: CDR1 SGHAT and CDR2 FQNNGV. The CDR3 is made up of 14 amino acids. The CDR3 bases are TGTGCCAGCAGCTTAGGAGGACAGTTCTATGGCTACACCTTC. Translated, it gives CASSLGGQFYGYTF.

The chain couples TRBV7-9 to TRBJ1-5; 10 bases map to TRBD1. J was trimmed by 7 bases and V by 3 bases; bases with no gene match: 9. The CDR3 runs 16 residues. CDR1 SEHNR and CDR2 FQNEAQ come from the germline V gene (reference sequence). The DNA for the CDR3 is TGTGCCAGCAGCTTCGACCGACAGGGGGCTGGGCAGCCCCAGCATTTT. Amino acids: CASSFDRQGAGQPQHF.

Only a few counts were recorded for this clone. The genes are TRBV6-5 and TRBJ1-6; D is undetermined. Germline-derived CDR1 and CDR2 are MNHEY and SVGAGI. V lost 5 bases, J lost 13 bases, and 15 bases lay in between. This CDR3 spans 13 amino acids. The CDR3 DNA is TGTGCCAGCAGTCGCTCCGGGGAAGCCCCCCTCCACTTT. This codes for CASSRSGEAPLHF.